A single sample is the source of the 28 T cell receptor beta chains below, sequenced in a study of blood T cell repertoires in COVID-19. Libraries were prepared by immunoSEQ multiplex PCR; TCRdb keeps only in-frame clonotypes and omits some of them. The sample lists about 60,000 clones; around four fifths were seen once. Sequencing used peripheral blood. Receptors were obtained from a man at least 80 years old with acute or convalescent COVID-19.

The rearrangement uses TRBV30 and TRBJ1-6; 12 bases are shared with TRBD1. This CDR3 has 16 amino acids. V was clipped by 3 bases and J by 7 bases; unmatched bases: 7. Germline CDR1 GTSNPN, CDR2 SVGIG (reference sequence). The CDR3 sequence: CAWRGTGGFRNSPLHF. The DNA of the CDR3 is TGTGCCTGGAGGGGGACAGGGGGCTTTCGGAATTCACCCCTCCACTTT.

The gene calls are TRBV5-1 and TRBJ2-7; D is unclear. CDR3 length: 15 amino acids. Germline assignment: CDR1 SGHRS and CDR2 YFSETQ. Trimming pared 5 bases from V and 0 bases from J, leaving 15 bases between. The CDR3 protein is CASRATYQSSYEQYF. CDR3 sequence (DNA): TGCGCCAGCAGAGCGACTTACCAAAGCTCCTACGAGCAGTACTTC. Variable domain in full (rest from reference TRBV5-1 and TRBJ2-7): KAGVTQTPRYLIKTRGQQVTLSCSPISGHRSVSWYQQTPGQGLQFLFEYFSETQRNKGNFPGRFSGRQFSNSRSEMNVSTLELGDSALYLCASRATYQSSYEQYFGPGTRLTVT.

This sequence joins TRBV14 and TRBJ1-1, with 10 bases identical to TRBD1. The CDR3 spans 16 residues. V was pared by 1 base and J by 4 bases, with 6 bases of the junction left unmatched. Germline V gene lookup returns CDR1 SGHDN and CDR2 FVKESK. The DNA for the CDR3 is TGTGCCAGCAGCCAAGCGGAGGGACAGGGGAGCACTGAAGCTTTCTTT. Its translation is CASSQAEGQGSTEAFF.

V usage is TRBV3-1 (or the pseudogene TRBV3-2) and J usage is TRBJ1-5; no clear D gene. Looked up from germline, CDR1 is LGHDT and CDR2 is YNNKEL (reference sequence). This CDR3 is 15 amino acids long. The V end was cut by 0 bases, the J end by 7 bases, with 13 bases between. CDR3 DNA: TGTGCCAGCAGCCAAGATTTGGGTCGAGGGCAGCCCCAGCATTTT. This codes for CASSQDLGRGQPQHF.

This clone was observed a single time. The chain links TRBV7-2 to TRBJ2-1, with TRBD1 as a possible D gene (5 bases). Trimming took 5 bases from V and 11 from J, leaving 16 bases between them. Per germline, CDR1 SGHTA and CDR2 FQGNSA. This CDR3 contains 13 residues. CDR3 in amino acids: CASSVSTAQKQFF. CDR3 sequence (DNA): TGTGCCAGCAGCGTATCGACAGCACAGAAGCAGTTCTTC.

The chain is built from TRBV18 and TRBJ2-7; D is possibly TRBD1 (6 bases). Looked up from germline, CDR1 is KGHSH and CDR2 is LQKENI. The V and J ends lost 1 base and 7 bases respectively, with 8 bases between them. This CDR3 spans 12 amino acids. For the CDR3, the DNA is TGTGCCAGCTCACCACAGGGGGAAGAGCAGTACTTC. It is translated as CASSPQGEEQYF.

The chain carries TRBV27 and TRBJ2-1; 10 bases agree with TRBD1. V was clipped by 3 bases and J by 7 bases; unmatched bases: 9. This CDR3 has 16 residues. CDR1 and CDR2 (germline): MNHEY, SMNVEV (reference sequence). This CDR3 reads CASSFPGTGVENEQFF. CDR3 DNA sequence: TGTGCCAGCAGTTTTCCCGGGACAGGGGTTGAAAATGAGCAGTTCTTC.

CDR3 loop: CSVGSETQYF. CDR3 nucleotides: TGCAGCGTTGGTTCTGAGACCCAGTACTTC. The chain carries TRBV29-1 and TRBJ2-5, with D unresolved. CDR1 is SQVTM and CDR2 is ANQGSEA in the germline V gene. The CDR3 contains 10 residues. The ends were cut back, 4 bases at V and 5 bases at J, with 5 bases in the middle.

The chain employs TRBV21-1 and TRBJ1-1. TRBV21-1 is classified as a pseudogene. CDR3 size: 14 residues. DNA of the CDR3: TGTGCCAGCAGCAAAGCTGGAGAGGGCCCTGAAGCTTTCTTT. The encoded protein is CASSKAGEGPEAFF.

The V and J genes are TRBV29-1 and TRBJ2-7; perhaps TRBD1 as D (6 bases). CDR1 is SQVTM and CDR2 is ANQGSEA in the germline V gene. Trimming took 6 bases from V and 4 from J, leaving 16 bases between them. This CDR3 comprises 13 residues. The CDR3 protein is CSVAGVAQYEQYF. In DNA, the CDR3 is TGCAGCGTCGCAGGGGTTGCTCAATACGAGCAGTACTTC.

The chain carries TRBV5-1 and TRBJ2-3; 11 bases agree with TRBD2. This CDR3 has 18 amino acids. The V and J ends lost 2 bases and 1 base, in that order; junction bases with no gene match: 9. Germline V gives CDR1 SGHRS, CDR2 YFSETQ. The CDR3 nucleotides read TGCGCCAGCAGCTTCCTTAGCGGGAGGGCCGCTGGCACAGATACGCAGTATTTT. Residues: CASSFLSGRAAGTDTQYF.

By sample fraction, this clone is medium-sized. The chain combines TRBV11-3 with TRBJ1-3; 9 nucleotides align to TRBD1. Unmatched junction bases numbered 1, after V lost 5 bases and J lost 2 bases. The germline CDR1 and CDR2 sequences are SGHNT and YENEEA. CDR3 length equals 14 residues. CDR3 bases: TGTGCCAGCAGCCGGACAGGGGCTGGAAACACCATATATTTT. The encoded protein is CASSRTGAGNTIYF.

The V call is TRBV11-2, the J call TRBJ1-3; D perhaps matches TRBD1 (6 bases). Germline CDR1 SGHAT, CDR2 FQNNGV. The CDR3 has 14 residues. With 7 bases removed from V and 3 bases from J, the gap between germline ends came to 13 bases. The CDR3 here is CASKTGHSGNTIYF. In nucleotides, the CDR3 is TGTGCCAGCAAGACAGGCCACAGTGGAAACACCATATATTTT.

The chain links TRBV2 to TRBJ2-1; the D gene is possibly TRBD1 (5 bases). Germline V gives CDR1 SNHLY, CDR2 FYNNEI. V was cut by 1 base and J by 13 bases, with 11 bases left in between. The CDR3 is 12 residues long. The CDR3 loop is CASSEVRQGQFF. As DNA, the CDR3 is TGTGCCAGCAGTGAAGTACGGCAGGGACAGTTCTTC.

V usage is TRBV5-1 and J usage is TRBJ2-7; 9 bases are a match to TRBD1. The CDR3 consists of 14 residues. CDR1 SGHRS and CDR2 YFSETQ come from the germline V gene. The V and J ends lost 3 bases and 2 bases, in that order; junction bases with no gene match: 3. The CDR3 DNA sequence: TGCGCCAGCAGCTCGGGACAGGGCACCTACGAGCAGTACTTC. Translating it yields CASSSGQGTYEQYF.

The V gene is TRBV27, the J gene TRBJ1-2; D is unclear. This CDR3 has 16 amino acids. Germline V lookup: CDR1 MNHEY, CDR2 SMNVEV (reference sequence). V lost 1 base, J lost 0 bases, and 12 bases lay in between. The CDR3 region has the DNA TGTGCCAGCAGTTTATGGCCCCCCGATTCTAACTATGGCTACACCTTC. Translation: CASSLWPPDSNYGYTF.

This clone appeared a few times. V and J are TRBV30 and TRBJ1-4; TRBD1 might be the D (5 bases). The germline V gene has CDR1 GTSNPN and CDR2 SVGIG (reference sequence). CDR3 length equals 13 residues. V lost 5 bases to trimming and J lost 8 bases, with 15 bases between them. The CDR3: CAWGGHVGEKLFF. The DNA for the CDR3 is TGTGCCTGGGGAGGACACGTCGGAGAAAAACTGTTTTTT.

The J gene is TRBJ1-2, the V gene TRBV6-6, with 7 bases identical to TRBD1. This CDR3 comprises 15 residues. CDR1 and CDR2 from the germline V gene are MNHNY and SVGAGI (reference sequence). Trimming at V came to 5 bases and at J to 0 bases, leaving 6 bases not matched to a gene. The CDR3 DNA reads as TGTGCCAGCAGTCAAGGACAGGTAGCTAACTATGGCTACACCTTC. Protein: CASSQGQVANYGYTF.

This clone was counted only a few times. The rearrangement uses TRBV5-1 and TRBJ2-7; weak D call: TRBD1 (6 bases). Trimming took 4 bases from V and 2 from J, leaving 13 bases between them. The CDR3 runs to 14 residues. Germline V gene data show CDR1 as SGHRS and CDR2 as YFSETQ. CDR3 bases: TGCGCCAGCAGCGGGGGCAGGGACCCCTACGAGCAGTACTTC. Translating it yields CASSGGRDPYEQYF.

This clone came up a few times. The V and J genes are TRBV19 and TRBJ1-5; TRBD1 agrees at 8 bases. Germline V gene data show CDR1 as LNHDA and CDR2 as SQIVND (reference sequence). With V trimmed by 6 bases and J by 7 bases, 5 bases remained unmatched. The CDR3 has 13 amino acids. The CDR3 loop is CASRRDRGQPQHF. DNA for the CDR3: TGTGCCAGTAGGAGAGACAGGGGACAGCCCCAGCATTTT.

The J gene is TRBJ2-7, the V gene TRBV7-2, with 8 nucleotides matching TRBD1. Per the germline V gene, CDR1 is SGHTA and CDR2 is FQGNSA. V was clipped by 2 bases and J by 3 bases; unmatched bases: 6. CDR3 length: 15 amino acids. The chain's CDR3 is CASSLSDRVGYEQYF. The DNA of the CDR3 is TGTGCCAGCAGCTTATCGGACAGGGTTGGCTACGAGCAGTACTTC.

V and J are TRBV4-1 and TRBJ2-7, with 9 bases matching TRBD1. The CDR3 sequence is 15 residues long. The V gene end was trimmed by 1 base and the J gene end by 4 bases; junction bases not matched to a gene: 5. Germline CDR1 reads MGHRA; CDR2 reads YSYEKL. The CDR3 is CASSQARGQGYEQYF. CDR3 in DNA: TGCGCCAGCAGCCAAGCCAGGGGACAGGGTTACGAGCAGTACTTC.

The CDR3 loop is CASRGTGDSPLHF. CDR3 DNA: TGTGCCAGCAGGGGGACAGGGGATTCACCCCTCCACTTT. V gene TRBV2 combines with J gene TRBJ1-6, with 10 bases fitting TRBD1. Trimming at V came to 6 bases and at J to 8 bases, leaving 1 base not matched to a gene. Germline lookup yields CDR1 SNHLY and CDR2 FYNNEI. The CDR3 runs to 13 residues.

V is TRBV5-1 and J is TRBJ1-2; tentatively, D is TRBD1 (6 bases). The CDR3 spans 14 residues. V was clipped by 0 bases and J by 6 bases, with 12 bases between them. Germline loops: CDR1 SGHRS, CDR2 YFSETQ. Here the CDR3 reads CASSLVLGAHGYTF. DNA of the CDR3: TGCGCCAGCAGCTTGGTATTGGGGGCGCATGGCTACACCTTC.

The chain uses TRBV5-1 and TRBJ2-7, with TRBD2 identical over 12 bases. With V trimmed by 10 bases and J by 0 bases, 5 bases remained unmatched. The CDR3 runs 14 residues. Germline CDR1 reads SGHRS; CDR2 reads YFSETQ. This CDR3 is CASRLAGASYEQYF. CDR3 bases: TGCGCCTCCCGACTAGCGGGAGCCTCCTACGAGCAGTACTTC. Drawing the rest from reference TRBV5-1 and TRBJ2-7, the complete variable domain is KAGVTQTPRYLIKTRGQQVTLSCSPISGHRSVSWYQQTPGQGLQFLFEYFSETQRNKGNFPGRFSGRQFSNSRSEMNVSTLELGDSALYLCASRLAGASYEQYFGPGTRLTVT.

The V gene is TRBV6-5, the J gene TRBJ2-5, with 9 bases aligning to TRBD2. The junction had 10 bases not matched to a gene; V was cut back by 6 bases and J by 5 bases. The length of the CDR3 is 15 residues. Germline V lookup: CDR1 MNHEY, CDR2 SVGAGI. The CDR3 region has the DNA TGTGCCAGCAGCCTCAGGGGGACTAGCTGGGAGACCCAGTACTTC. As protein: CASSLRGTSWETQYF.

Details on this clone: This same CDR3 is encoded by further DNA sequences in the sample. The CDR3 sequence: CAGGAGDHNQPQHF. Here the CDR3 DNA reads TGTGCCGGCGGGGCGGGGGATCACAATCAGCCCCAGCATTTT. The gene calls are TRBV2 and TRBJ1-5, with a possible D match to TRBD1 (5 bases). Germline CDR1 SNHLY, CDR2 FYNNEI. CDR3 length: 14 amino acids. Trimming shortened V by 11 bases and J by 3 bases, and 17 bases separated the two germline ends.

The chain recombines TRBV29-1 with TRBJ2-2; D not resolved. Germline values: CDR1 SQVTM, CDR2 ANQGSEA. This CDR3 region has 14 residues. Trimming removed 2 bases at V and 1 base at J, with 8 bases between. The CDR3 nucleotides read TGCAGCGTTGAACGGCAGCGGAACACCGGGGAGCTGTTTTTT. Translating gives CSVERQRNTGELFF.